What follows describes a single T cell receptor beta chain. Antigen: not known. The sample belongs to a study of cytomegalovirus exposure and HLA in healthy donors. On the study more broadly: For the 300 to 400 genotyped donors, approximately 83% fell within the Caucasian-associated ancestry cluster. Broader study findings: In a later analysis, parvovirus B19, influenza, CMV and Epstein-Barr virus appeared linked to several top co-occurrence clusters. Per a prior analysis, the majority of TCR beta V segments were productive roughly 90% or roughly 30% of the time.

V trimming: 2 bases; J trimming: 2 bases; junction bases outside the gene matches: 11. The CDR3 loop spans 17 amino acids. The germline V gene has CDR1 MNHEY and CDR2 SMNVEV (reference sequence). It was with 60 Vbeta and 13 Jbeta primers that the PCR ran. The repertoire was sequenced with immunoSEQ multiplex PCR; TCRdb's copy has only in-frame clones and lacks some. The table lists approximately 110,000 clones, roughly 68% of them singletons. The TCR comes from a woman between 50 and 59 years old in good health and CMV-seropositive. The sequenced sample consisted of PBMCs. The chain combines TRBV27 with TRBJ1-1; 7 bases agree with TRBD1. The CDR3 bases are TGTGCCAGCAGTTTACTCTCACTGACAGGGAGAAACACTGAAGCTTTCTTT. Its translation is CASSLLSLTGRNTEAFF.